One sample yielded the 22 T cell receptor beta chains listed below, sequenced in a study of metastatic and nonmetastatic thyroid tumors. TCRdb reprocessed the PCR reads using MiXCR. The repertoire consists of 31,000 or so clones, with about 15% occurring once and the leading ten covering approximately 5%. All patients were untreated before thyroid surgery. The sample taken for sequencing was blood. These receptors came from a female donor with papillary thyroid cancer or a benign thyroid nodule (not recorded which). Some clones in this sample may be carry-over from other donors' samples.

This clone has only a few counts. J is TRBJ1-3 and V is TRBV6-6, with D maybe TRBD1 (6 bases). CDR1 and CDR2 (germline): MNHNY, SVGAGI (reference sequence). This CDR3 region has 16 residues. Trimming took off 0 bases at V and 4 bases at J, with 13 bases between the two ends. CDR3 nucleotide sequence: TGTGCCAGCAGTTACTCCGGCAGGGGAAGCGGAAACACCATATATTTT. Translating it yields CASSYSGRGSGNTIYF.

This clone was observed many times. The V gene is TRBV6-6, the J gene TRBJ1-1, with D perhaps TRBD1 (5 bases). The ends were cut back, 2 bases at V and 6 bases at J, with 10 bases in the middle. This CDR3 is 13 amino acids long. The germline CDR1 and CDR2 sequences are MNHNY and SVGAGI (reference sequence). The CDR3 region is CASSYGGSAEAFF. DNA of the CDR3: TGTGCCAGCAGTTACGGGGGTTCGGCTGAAGCTTTCTTT.

This clone was recorded many times. The V call is TRBV11-3, the J call TRBJ2-1; 10 bases line up with TRBD2. The V gene's germline CDR1 is SGHNT and CDR2 YENEEA. The CDR3 is 15 amino acids. Trimming removed 1 base from V and 5 bases from J; junction bases left unmatched: 2. CDR3 loop: CASSLGLAGDNEQFF. The DNA of the CDR3 is TGTGCCAGCAGCTTAGGGCTAGCGGGAGACAATGAGCAGTTCTTC.

With regard to this clone: Compared with germline, one end of the junction differs, possibly owing to a read error. The V gene is TRBV4-1, the J gene TRBJ1-5; 8 positions agree with TRBD1. Germline assignment: CDR1 MGHRA and CDR2 YSYEKL. The CDR3 has 16 residues. CDR3 nucleotide sequence: TGCGCCAGCAGCCAAGACCCCGGACAGGGTGGACAGCCCCAACATTTT. Amino acids: CASSQDPGQGGQPQHF.

Notes on this clone: The sample carries other DNA sequences with the same CDR3. The rearrangement joins TRBV7-7 to TRBJ2-5; 7 bases map to TRBD2. The length of the CDR3 is 14 residues. V dropped 5 bases and J dropped 5; count of bases not matched to a gene: 8. The germline V gene encodes CDR1 SSHAT and CDR2 FNYEAQ (reference sequence). The CDR3 DNA is TGTGCCAGCAGCCGCAGTGGGGAGGGGGAGACCCAGTACTTC. It specifies CASSRSGEGETQYF.

There are many counts of this clone. The rearrangement links TRBV20-1 to TRBJ1-1; no clear D. The CDR3 runs 15 residues. V was trimmed by 3 bases and J by 1 base, leaving 15 bases between them. Germline V gene sequence: CDR1 DFQATT, CDR2 SNEGSKA (reference sequence). CDR3 residues: CSASVISVGNTEAFF. The CDR3 DNA reads TGCAGTGCTAGCGTGATCTCAGTCGGGAACACTGAAGCTTTCTTT.

The V gene is TRBV4-1, the J gene TRBJ1-1; 7 bases map to TRBD1. Germline trimming cut 2 bases from V and 3 bases from J; bases unmatched to any gene: 3. Germline CDR1 is MGHRA and CDR2 is YSYEKL. This CDR3 comprises 14 residues. CDR3 protein: CASSQRQGYTEAFF. For the CDR3, the DNA is TGCGCCAGCAGCCAAAGACAGGGATACACTGAAGCTTTCTTT.

At least ten counts were recorded for this clone. The J gene is TRBJ2-3, the V gene TRBV11-2; D is ambiguous. This CDR3 spans 12 amino acids. Germline V gene sequence: CDR1 SGHAT, CDR2 FQNNGV. The ends were cut back, 2 bases at V and 3 bases at J, with 3 bases in the middle. CDR3 region: CASSLMTDTQYF. CDR3 sequence (DNA): TGTGCCAGCAGCTTAATGACAGATACGCAGTATTTT.

This clone was seen many times. The junction differs from germline at one of its ends, possibly a read error. This chain connects TRBV4-1 to TRBJ1-6, with D maybe TRBD1 (5 bases). The CDR3 totals 15 residues. Per the germline V gene, CDR1 is MGHRA and CDR2 is YSYEKL. CDR3 DNA sequence: TGCGCCAGCAGGCTAGGAGGGACCTACAATTCACCCCTCCACTTT. Residues: CASRLGGTYNSPLHF.

At least ten counts were recorded for this clone. This rearrangement joins TRBV2 to TRBJ2-1; TRBD2 matches at 9 bases. Germline V gene data show CDR1 as SNHLY and CDR2 as FYNNEI. The CDR3 sequence is 14 residues long. V lost 4 bases, J lost 3 bases, and 1 base stayed unmatched. The CDR3 DNA reads TGTGCCAGCAGTGGAGCGGGAGGCTACAATGAGCAGTTCTTC. Amino acid sequence: CASSGAGGYNEQFF.

This clone was picked up many times. The V call is TRBV9, the J call TRBJ1-5; D is unresolved. Germline CDR1 SGDLS, CDR2 YYNGEE. The V and J ends lost 4 bases and 0 bases respectively, with 8 bases between them. This CDR3 region has 14 residues. The DNA of the CDR3 is TGTGCCAGCAGCCCGGACGTTAGCAATCAGCCCCAGCATTTT. Protein sequence: CASSPDVSNQPQHF. The complete variable domain, with remaining parts taken from reference TRBV9 and TRBJ1-5, reads DSGVTQTPKHLITATGQRVTLRCSPRSGDLSVYWYQQSLDQGLQFLIQYYNGEERAKGNILERFSAQQFPDLHSELNLSSLELGDSALYFCASSPDVSNQPQHFGDGTRLSIL.

Within the sample, this clone is medium-sized. The chain carries TRBV6-5 and TRBJ2-1; D is undetermined. The germline CDR1 and CDR2 sequences are MNHEY and SVGAGI. V was clipped by 0 bases and J by 6 bases, with 9 bases between them. The CDR3 is 14 residues long. CDR3 sequence reads: CASSYSTPINEQFF. The CDR3 DNA is TGTGCCAGCAGTTACTCGACCCCAATCAATGAGCAGTTCTTC.

This clone was seen ten or more times. The chain employs TRBV7-3 and TRBJ1-1, with 10 positions matching TRBD1. Trimming at V came to 5 bases and at J to 1 base, leaving 10 bases not matched to a gene. This CDR3 comprises 17 residues. Germline CDR1 is SGHTA and CDR2 is FQGTGA. Here the CDR3 reads CASSHVPGQGTNTEAFF. For the CDR3, the DNA is TGTGCCAGCAGCCACGTCCCGGGACAGGGGACGAACACTGAAGCTTTCTTT.

This clone appeared many times. This chain connects TRBV5-1 to TRBJ2-1; D is possibly TRBD1 (5 bases). Trimming left V 4 bases short and J 7 bases short, with 12 bases between. From germline, CDR1 is SGHRS and CDR2 YFSETQ. The CDR3 covers 13 residues. CDR3 protein: CASSPDDSNEQFF. CDR3 bases: TGCGCCAGCAGCCCGGATGACAGTAATGAGCAGTTCTTC.

This clone was recorded at least ten times. The V call is TRBV6-1, the J call TRBJ1-1; D not resolved. Germline CDR1 reads MNHNS; CDR2 reads SASEGT. This CDR3 has 13 residues. V lost 4 bases, J lost 1 base, and 7 bases lay in between. CDR3 sequence: CASSALPNTEAFF. The CDR3, as DNA: TGTGCCAGCAGTGCTCTACCGAACACTGAAGCTTTCTTT.

This clone showed up many times. J is TRBJ2-7 and V is TRBV5-4; 9 bases line up with TRBD1. V gave up 3 bases and J gave up 6 bases; unmatched junction bases: 4. Germline V gene lookup returns CDR1 SGHNT and CDR2 YYREEE (reference sequence). The CDR3 extends over 13 amino acids. CDR3 amino acids: CASSWDRAREQYF. DNA for the CDR3: TGTGCCAGCAGCTGGGACAGGGCGCGCGAGCAGTACTTC.

About this clone itself: One end of the junction varies from germline; a read error may be responsible. The rearrangement links TRBV9 to TRBJ2-2, with TRBD2 matching over 8 bases. The CDR3 runs to 17 residues. Germline V gene data show CDR1 as SGDLS and CDR2 as YYNGEE. CDR3 amino acids: CVSSVGSGGPYTVELFF. The CDR3 coding sequence is TGTGTCAGCAGCGTAGGGTCGGGGGGGCCCTACACCGTGGAGCTGTTTTTT.

In this sample, this clone turned up many times. This chain links TRBV4-3 with TRBJ2-1; D is ambiguous. V was clipped by 0 bases and J by 5 bases, with 5 bases between them. The V gene's germline CDR1 is LGHNA and CDR2 YSLEER. The CDR3 has 13 amino acids. CDR3 nucleotides: TGCGCCAGCAGCCAAGAAGGGCACAATGAGCAGTTCTTC. Its translation: CASSQEGHNEQFF.

This clone was counted a few times. One end of the junction is discordant with germline, which a read error may explain. The rearrangement links TRBV6-2 or TRBV6-3 to TRBJ1-1; possible D gene TRBD1, 6 bases. The CDR3 runs 13 residues. Germline V gives CDR1 MNHEY, CDR2 SVGEGT. The CDR3 DNA sequence: TGTGCCGGCAGTAACCGAGAAGACAGGAAAGCTTTCTTT. It codes for CAGSNREDRKAFF.

Details on this clone: A read error is possible here, since a much larger clone lies one base away. The genes are TRBV5-5 and TRBJ1-1; TRBD1 might be the D (5 bases). Trimming took off 2 bases at V and 5 bases at J, with 10 bases between the two ends. The V gene's germline CDR1 is SGHKS and CDR2 YYEKEE (reference sequence). This CDR3 contains 13 residues. The CDR3 sequence: CASSFVGGTEAFF. CDR3 nucleotides: TGTGCCAGCAGCTTTGTGGGGGGGACTGAAGCTTTCTTT.

This clone was counted many times. The gene calls are TRBV5-1 and TRBJ2-7; D call uncertain. The V and J ends lost 4 bases and 0 bases respectively, with 5 bases between them. The CDR3 consists of 12 residues. Germline CDR1 is SGHRS and CDR2 is YFSETQ. CDR3 sequence reads: CASSQNSYEQYF. The CDR3, as DNA: TGCGCCAGCAGCCAGAACTCCTACGAGCAGTACTTC.

The V call is TRBV20-1, the J call TRBJ2-7, with 8 bases identical to TRBD2. The germline V gene encodes CDR1 DFQATT and CDR2 SNEGSKA (reference sequence). The V and J ends lost 4 bases and 4 bases, in that order; junction bases with no gene match: 6. The length of the CDR3 is 13 residues. The CDR3 DNA follows: TGCAGTGCTAATACTAGCGGTCCGTACGAGCAGTACTTC. Encoded protein: CSANTSGPYEQYF.